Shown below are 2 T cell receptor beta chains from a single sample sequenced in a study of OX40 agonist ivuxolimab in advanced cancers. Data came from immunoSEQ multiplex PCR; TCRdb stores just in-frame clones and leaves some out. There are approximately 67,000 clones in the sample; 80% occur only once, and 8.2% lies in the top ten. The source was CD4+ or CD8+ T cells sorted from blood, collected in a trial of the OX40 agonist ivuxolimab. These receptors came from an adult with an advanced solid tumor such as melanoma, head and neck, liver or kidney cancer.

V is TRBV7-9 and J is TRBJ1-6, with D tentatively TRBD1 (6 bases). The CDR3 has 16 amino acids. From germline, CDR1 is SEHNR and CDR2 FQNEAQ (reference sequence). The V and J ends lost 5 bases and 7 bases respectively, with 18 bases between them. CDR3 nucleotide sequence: TGTGCCAGCAGCGAACTCGGGGGGCTGGGAAATTCACCCCTCCACTTT. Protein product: CASSELGGLGNSPLHF. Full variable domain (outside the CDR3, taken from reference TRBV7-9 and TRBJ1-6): DTGVSQNPRHKITKRGQNVTFRCDPISEHNRLYWYRQTLGQGPEFLTYFQNEAQLEKSRLLSDRFSAERPKGSFSTLEIQRTEQGDSAMYLCASSELGGLGNSPLHFGNGTRLTVT.

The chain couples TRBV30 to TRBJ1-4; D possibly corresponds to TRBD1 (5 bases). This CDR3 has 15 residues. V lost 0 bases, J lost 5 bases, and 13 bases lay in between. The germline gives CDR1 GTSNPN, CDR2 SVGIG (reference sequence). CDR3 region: CAWSVTAYLNEKLFF. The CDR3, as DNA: TGTGCCTGGAGTGTGACAGCCTACCTGAATGAAAAACTGTTTTTT.